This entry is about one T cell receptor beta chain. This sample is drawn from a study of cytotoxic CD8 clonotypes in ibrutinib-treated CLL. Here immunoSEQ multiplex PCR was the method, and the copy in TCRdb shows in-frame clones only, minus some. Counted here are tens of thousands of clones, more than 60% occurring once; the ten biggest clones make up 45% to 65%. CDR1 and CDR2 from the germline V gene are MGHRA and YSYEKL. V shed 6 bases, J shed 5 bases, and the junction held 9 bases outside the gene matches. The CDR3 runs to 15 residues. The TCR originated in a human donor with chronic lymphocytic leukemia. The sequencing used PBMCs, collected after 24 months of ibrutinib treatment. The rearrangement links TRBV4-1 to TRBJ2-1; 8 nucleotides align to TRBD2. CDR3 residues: CASSLIGGVNNEQFF. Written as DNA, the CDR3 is TGCGCCAGCAGTCTCATCGGGGGGGTGAACAATGAGCAGTTCTTC.